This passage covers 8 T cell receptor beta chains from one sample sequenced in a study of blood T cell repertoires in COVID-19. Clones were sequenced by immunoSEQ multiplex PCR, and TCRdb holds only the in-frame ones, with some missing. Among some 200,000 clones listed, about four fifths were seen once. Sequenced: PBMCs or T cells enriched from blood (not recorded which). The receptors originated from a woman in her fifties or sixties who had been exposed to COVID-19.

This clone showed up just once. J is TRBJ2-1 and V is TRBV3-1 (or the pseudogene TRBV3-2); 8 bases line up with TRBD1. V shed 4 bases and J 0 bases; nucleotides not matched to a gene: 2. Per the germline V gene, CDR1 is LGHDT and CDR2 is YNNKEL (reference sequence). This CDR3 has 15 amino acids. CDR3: CASSRGTGSYNEQFF. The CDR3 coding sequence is TGTGCCAGCAGCCGTGGGACAGGCTCCTACAATGAGCAGTTCTTC.

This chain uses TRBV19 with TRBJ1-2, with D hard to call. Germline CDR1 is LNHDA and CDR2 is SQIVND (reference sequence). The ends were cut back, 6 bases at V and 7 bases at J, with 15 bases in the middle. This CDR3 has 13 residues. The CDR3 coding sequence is TGTGCCAGTAGGCGCGGAGAGGGTGGTGGCTACACCTTC. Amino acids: CASRRGEGGGYTF.

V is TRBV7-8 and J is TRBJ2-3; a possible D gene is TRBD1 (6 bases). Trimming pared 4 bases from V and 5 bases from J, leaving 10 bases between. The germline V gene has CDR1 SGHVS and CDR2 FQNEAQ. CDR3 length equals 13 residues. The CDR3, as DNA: TGTGCCAGCAGCTCCCAGGGGAGAGATACGCAGTATTTT. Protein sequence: CASSSQGRDTQYF.

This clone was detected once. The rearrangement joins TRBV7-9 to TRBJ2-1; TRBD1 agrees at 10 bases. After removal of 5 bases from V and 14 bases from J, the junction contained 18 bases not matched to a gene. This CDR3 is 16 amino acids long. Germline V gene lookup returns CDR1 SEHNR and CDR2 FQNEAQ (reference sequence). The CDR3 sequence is CASSPLPRQGAIHEFF. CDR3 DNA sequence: TGTGCCAGCAGCCCCTTACCCCGACAGGGGGCGATACATGAGTTCTTC.

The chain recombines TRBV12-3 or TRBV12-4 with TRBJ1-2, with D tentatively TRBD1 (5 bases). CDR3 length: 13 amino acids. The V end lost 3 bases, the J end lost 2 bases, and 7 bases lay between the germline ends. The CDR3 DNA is TGTGCCAGCAGTTTGACAGTAAACTATGGCTACACCTTC. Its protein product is CASSLTVNYGYTF.

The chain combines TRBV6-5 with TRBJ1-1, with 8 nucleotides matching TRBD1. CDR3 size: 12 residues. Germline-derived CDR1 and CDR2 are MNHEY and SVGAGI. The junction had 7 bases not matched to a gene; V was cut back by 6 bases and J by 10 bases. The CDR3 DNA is TGTGCCAGCAGGGACAGGGAGTTGGGAGCTTTCTTT. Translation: CASRDRELGAFF.

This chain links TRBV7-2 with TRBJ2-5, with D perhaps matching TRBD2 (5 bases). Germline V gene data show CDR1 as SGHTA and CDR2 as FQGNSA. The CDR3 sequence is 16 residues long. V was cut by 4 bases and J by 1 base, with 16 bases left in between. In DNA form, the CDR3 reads TGTGCCAGCAGCTGGGCGGGTATGGGAACCCAAGAGACCCAGTACTTC. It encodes CASSWAGMGTQETQYF.

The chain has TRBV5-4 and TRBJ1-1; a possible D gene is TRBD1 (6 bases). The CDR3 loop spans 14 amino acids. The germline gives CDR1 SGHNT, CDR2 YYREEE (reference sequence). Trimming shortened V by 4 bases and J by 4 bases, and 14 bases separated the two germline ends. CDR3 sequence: CASSHREKGTEAFF. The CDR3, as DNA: TGTGCCAGCAGCCACAGGGAGAAGGGCACTGAAGCTTTCTTT.